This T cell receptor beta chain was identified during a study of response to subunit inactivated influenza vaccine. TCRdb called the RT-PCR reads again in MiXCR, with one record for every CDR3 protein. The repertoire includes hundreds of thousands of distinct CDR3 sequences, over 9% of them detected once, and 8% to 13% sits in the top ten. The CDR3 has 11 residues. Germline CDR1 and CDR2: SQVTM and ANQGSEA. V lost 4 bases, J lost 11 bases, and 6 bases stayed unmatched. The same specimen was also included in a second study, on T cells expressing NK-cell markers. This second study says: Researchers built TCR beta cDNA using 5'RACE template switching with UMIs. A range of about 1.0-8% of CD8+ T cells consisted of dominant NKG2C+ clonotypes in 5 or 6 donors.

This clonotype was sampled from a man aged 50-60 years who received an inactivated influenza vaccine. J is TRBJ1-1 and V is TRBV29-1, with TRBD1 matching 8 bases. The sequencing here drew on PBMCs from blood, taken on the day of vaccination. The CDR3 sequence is CSVVRDRFAFF. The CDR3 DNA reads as TGCAGCGTTGTTAGGGACAGGTTCGCTTTCTTT.